Listed here is a single T cell receptor beta chain. The antigen remains undetermined. Repertoires were generated with immunoSEQ multiplex PCR, while TCRdb's copy carries only in-frame clones and drops some. The data contain roughly 19,000 clones, about 86% of them singletons. CDR3 length: 13 residues. V lost 0 bases and J 0 bases, leaving 2 bases between the germline ends. The germline V gene encodes CDR1 PRHDT and CDR2 FYEKMQ (reference sequence). This specimen belongs to a study of somatic mutations in cytotoxic T cells in rheumatoid arthritis. Looking at the study overall: Flow cytometric sorting isolated some V beta antibody-stained T-cell populations at nearly 100% purity, and among them were V beta1+ cells that underwent TCRB sequencing.

Study-level findings and limits: Within 8 of 65 patients, the single biggest CD8+ clone made up more than 20% of CD8+ cells.

This clonotype originated in a woman in her fifties or sixties in good health. The sequencing sample was made of CD8+ T cells sorted from blood. The chain couples TRBV13 to TRBJ2-5; no definite D call. The CDR3 sequence is CASSLGDQETQYF. CDR3 coding DNA: TGTGCCAGCAGCTTAGGGGACCAAGAGACCCAGTACTTC.